A single sample is the source of the 23 T cell receptor beta chains below, sequenced in a study of radiation and T cells in renal cell carcinoma. The sample's time point: blood 4 weeks post-SBRT, at nephrectomy. Stated treatment: 15 Gy SBRT to primary tumor, nephrectomy 4 weeks later. TCRdb's table, derived via immunoSEQ multiplex PCR, lists solely in-frame clones and lacks some. The sample consists of around 180,000 clones, about 87% of them appearing once. The material was blood, obtained from a patient whose treatment included radiotherapy and nephrectomy. The receptor set was obtained from a woman between 45 and 60 years old with renal cell carcinoma.

The rearrangement links TRBV29-1 to TRBJ1-2; D uncertain. The germline gives CDR1 SQVTM, CDR2 ANQGSEA. The ends were cut back, 2 bases at V and 4 bases at J, with 5 bases in the middle. The CDR3 covers 11 residues. The CDR3 nucleotides are TGCAGCGTTGAATTCAGCTATGGCTACACCTTC. This translates into CSVEFSYGYTF.

V usage is TRBV2 and J usage is TRBJ1-5, with 7 nucleotides matching TRBD1. Germline V gives CDR1 SNHLY, CDR2 FYNNEI. V was clipped by 1 base and J by 0 bases; unmatched bases: 6. CDR3 length: 17 residues. The CDR3 DNA reads TGTGCCAGCAGTGAAGTGGGGACAGTCCATAGCAATCAGCCCCAGCATTTT. This sequence encodes CASSEVGTVHSNQPQHF.

This clone was detected only once. The rearrangement joins TRBV11-3 to TRBJ2-2; TRBD2 is a possible D gene (5 bases). This CDR3 comprises 14 residues. The germline CDR1 and CDR2 sequences are SGHNT and YENEEA. Between the trimmed V and J ends, which lost 3 bases and 4 bases, there was a span of 9 bases. The CDR3 reads CASSLAAGTGELFF. The CDR3 coding sequence is TGTGCCAGCAGCTTGGCGGCGGGCACCGGGGAGCTGTTTTTT.

This chain uses TRBV9 with TRBJ2-2; 8 nucleotides agree with TRBD2. Trimming took 4 bases from V and 5 from J; bases not matched to a gene: 7. CDR3 length: 15 residues. Germline V lookup: CDR1 SGDLS, CDR2 YYNGEE. DNA for the CDR3: TGTGCCAGCAGCAACATAGCGGGGAGTACCGGGGAGCTGTTTTTT. It is translated as CASSNIAGSTGELFF.

There are a few counts of this clone. The J gene is TRBJ2-3, the V gene TRBV5-1; TRBD2 matches 11 bases. V was clipped by 4 bases and J by 2 bases; unmatched bases: 3. CDR1 is SGHRS, CDR2 YFSETQ, per germline. CDR3 size: 15 residues. CDR3 in amino acids: CASSALAGATDTQYF. Here the CDR3 DNA reads TGCGCCAGCAGCGCACTAGCGGGGGCCACAGATACGCAGTATTTT.

The gene calls are TRBV5-5 and TRBJ2-5, with a possible D match to TRBD1 (5 bases). V was shortened by 0 bases and J by 1 base, with 13 bases between the two germline ends. The CDR3 consists of 16 residues. Germline V gives CDR1 SGHKS, CDR2 YYEKEE (reference sequence). CDR3 nucleotide sequence: TGTGCCAGCAGCTTGGAGGGGTTCTTTGGCCAAGAGACCCAGTACTTC. This encodes CASSLEGFFGQETQYF.

The chain employs TRBV7-6 and TRBJ1-6; 8 bases fit TRBD1. CDR3 length: 17 residues. Germline-derived CDR1 and CDR2 are SGHVS and FNYEAQ. The trim removed 3 bases at V and 7 bases at J, leaving 11 bases unmatched. CDR3 region: CASSFSRGLGFNSPLHF. CDR3 bases: TGTGCCAGCAGCTTCTCCAGGGGGCTAGGGTTCAATTCACCCCTCCACTTT. Full variable domain (missing parts from reference TRBV7-6 and TRBJ1-6): GAGVSQSPRYKVTKRGQDVALRCDPISGHVSLYWYRQALGQGPEFLTYFNYEAQQDKSGLPNDRFSAERPEGSISTLTIQRTEQRDSAMYRCASSFSRGLGFNSPLHFGNGTRLTVT.

The chain combines TRBV6-7 with TRBJ2-7, with a possible D match to TRBD1 (5 bases). TRBV6-7 is identified as an open reading frame with a role that is uncertain. Trimming left V 2 bases short and J 4 bases short, with 15 bases between. The CDR3 spans 15 residues. The CDR3 region is CASSYAWARVYEQYF. The CDR3 DNA sequence: TGTGCCAGCAGTTACGCCTGGGCCAGGGTTTACGAGCAGTACTTC.

This clone came up once. This chain links TRBV2 with TRBJ2-2, with 7 bases identical to TRBD1. The J segment lost 6 bases and the V segment lost 6 bases, leaving 7 bases of the junction unmatched. The V gene's germline CDR1 is SNHLY and CDR2 FYNNEI. This CDR3 comprises 14 residues. CDR3 sequence: CASRLTGAAGELFF. The CDR3 bases are TGTGCCAGCAGGCTCACAGGGGCGGCCGGGGAGCTGTTTTTT.

CDR3 amino acids: CASSNLGTSYTGELFF. The CDR3 DNA is TGTGCCAGCAGCAATCTTGGGACGTCCTACACCGGGGAGCTGTTTTTT. V usage is TRBV7-9 and J usage is TRBJ2-2; D is perhaps TRBD1 or TRBD2 (5 bases each). The CDR3 covers 16 residues. V dropped 5 bases and J dropped 3 bases, with 16 bases sitting between them. Germline V gene sequence: CDR1 SEHNR, CDR2 FQNEAQ (reference sequence). The full variable domain, completed using reference TRBV7-9 and TRBJ2-2, is DTGVSQNPRHKITKRGQNVTFRCDPISEHNRLYWYRQTLGQGPEFLTYFQNEAQLEKSRLLSDRFSAERPKGSFSTLEIQRTEQGDSAMYLCASSNLGTSYTGELFFGEGSRLTVL.

This rearrangement joins TRBV19 to TRBJ1-1; 9 bases are shared with TRBD1. Germline V gene sequence: CDR1 LNHDA, CDR2 SQIVND (reference sequence). The CDR3 spans 13 residues. V lost 3 bases, J lost 10 bases, and 6 bases stayed unmatched. The CDR3 DNA is TGTGCCAGTAGTATTGATAGACAGGGGGTAGCTTTCTTT. It codes for CASSIDRQGVAFF.

The chain's CDR3 is CASRGRAYEQYF. In DNA, the CDR3 is TGTGCCAGCAGAGGCAGGGCCTACGAGCAGTACTTC. V gene TRBV6-1 combines with J gene TRBJ2-7, with D perhaps matching TRBD1 (5 bases). Germline-derived CDR1 and CDR2 are MNHNS and SASEGT. The CDR3 runs 12 residues. Trimming removed 6 bases from V and 2 bases from J, with 8 bases in between.

The chain couples TRBV7-6 to TRBJ1-3; 9 bases are shared with TRBD1. This CDR3 contains 17 residues. J was trimmed by 2 bases and V by 5 bases; bases with no gene match: 10. Germline V gene data show CDR1 as SGHVS and CDR2 as FNYEAQ. In DNA, the CDR3 is TGTGCCAGCAGCCCCGGGACAGGGAAGTTTGCTGGAAACACCATATATTTT. Protein: CASSPGTGKFAGNTIYF.

In this sample, this clone turned up once. The chain carries TRBV11-1 and TRBJ2-3; no reliable D call. Germline lookup yields CDR1 SGHAT and CDR2 FQDESV (reference sequence). V was shortened by 2 bases and J by 5 bases, with 2 bases between the two germline ends. The CDR3 length is 11 residues. Here the CDR3 reads CASSLLDTQYF. CDR3 sequence (DNA): TGTGCCAGCAGCTTACTAGATACGCAGTATTTT. Full variable domain (outside the CDR3, taken from reference TRBV11-1 and TRBJ2-3): EAEVAQSPRYKITEKSQAVAFWCDPISGHATLYWYRQILGQGPELLVQFQDESVVDDSQLPKDRFSAERLKGVDSTLKIQPAELGDSAMYLCASSLLDTQYFGPGTRLTVL.

The chain uses TRBV5-1 and TRBJ1-5, with D hard to call. This CDR3 contains 15 residues. Looked up from germline, CDR1 is SGHRS and CDR2 is YFSETQ. V was pared by 5 bases and J by 0 bases, with 12 bases between. The CDR3 DNA sequence: TGCGCCAGCAGTCCTTCCGCTGATAGCAATCAGCCCCAGCATTTT. Residues: CASSPSADSNQPQHF.

J is TRBJ1-5 and V is TRBV9; TRBD1 agrees at 7 bases. The germline gives CDR1 SGDLS, CDR2 YYNGEE. V trimming: 2 bases; J trimming: 4 bases; junction bases outside the gene matches: 6. This CDR3 spans 15 amino acids. The CDR3 sequence: CASSVNWDSNQPQHF. In DNA, the CDR3 is TGTGCCAGCAGCGTCAACTGGGACAGTAATCAGCCCCAGCATTTT. The variable domain in full, with the rest retrieved from reference TRBV9 and TRBJ1-5, is DSGVTQTPKHLITATGQRVTLRCSPRSGDLSVYWYQQSLDQGLQFLIQYYNGEERAKGNILERFSAQQFPDLHSELNLSSLELGDSALYFCASSVNWDSNQPQHFGDGTRLSIL.

The chain couples TRBV6-1 to TRBJ1-1; TRBD1 is a possible D gene (5 bases). From germline, CDR1 is MNHNS and CDR2 SASEGT. V lost 6 bases, J lost 3 bases, and 8 bases lay in between. This CDR3 spans 12 amino acids. CDR3 residues: CASRQVYTEAFF. The CDR3 DNA reads as TGTGCCAGCAGACAGGTTTACACTGAAGCTTTCTTT.

The rearrangement links TRBV19 to TRBJ2-7; TRBD2 matches at 10 bases. Germline V gene data show CDR1 as LNHDA and CDR2 as SQIVND (reference sequence). The trim removed 4 bases at V and 4 bases at J, leaving 7 bases unmatched. The CDR3 is 15 residues long. CDR3 amino acids: CASSTRTSGSYEQYF. CDR3 nucleotides: TGTGCCAGTAGTACCCGGACTAGCGGATCTTACGAGCAGTACTTC.

The rearrangement joins TRBV9 to TRBJ2-7; a weak D match, TRBD1 (5 bases). V was pared by 0 bases and J by 4 bases, with 14 bases between. The CDR3 runs 15 residues. Germline V gives CDR1 SGDLS, CDR2 YYNGEE. The CDR3 bases are TGTGCCAGCAGCGTAGGGGGCATCGTTGGTTACGAGCAGTACTTC. Translated, it gives CASSVGGIVGYEQYF.

Only a few counts were recorded for this clone. The chain uses TRBV10-3 and TRBJ1-6; tentatively, D is TRBD1 (6 bases). Germline V gives CDR1 ENHRY, CDR2 SYGVKD. V was trimmed by 6 bases and J by 10 bases, leaving 13 bases between them. The CDR3 spans 13 residues. This chain's CDR3 is CAIRQGDESPLHF. CDR3 coding DNA: TGTGCCATCAGACAGGGTGACGAGTCACCCCTCCACTTT.

This clone was observed a single time. This chain connects TRBV7-8 to TRBJ1-5, with D possibly matching TRBD1 (5 bases). The CDR3 loop spans 13 amino acids. Trimming pared 5 bases from V and 5 bases from J, leaving 10 bases between. Germline CDR1 and CDR2: SGHVS and FQNEAQ. As DNA, the CDR3 is TGTGCCAGCAGCCGGGACGGGGATCAGCCCCAGCATTTT. This codes for CASSRDGDQPQHF.

The chain combines TRBV5-1 with TRBJ1-2, with D perhaps matching TRBD1 (6 bases). There are 15 residues in the CDR3. The germline V gene has CDR1 SGHRS and CDR2 YFSETQ. The V and J ends lost 4 bases and 8 bases respectively, with 21 bases between them. The CDR3 spells CASSITSDRLEGYTF. The DNA for the CDR3 is TGCGCCAGCAGCATAACCTCAGACAGGTTAGAGGGCTACACCTTC.

With respect to this clone: Other DNA sequences from this sample encode an identical CDR3 as well. V and J are TRBV9 and TRBJ1-1; no clear D. The CDR3 covers 14 residues. V was clipped by 1 base and J by 1 base, with 8 bases between them. Germline CDR1 and CDR2: SGDLS and YYNGEE. The CDR3: CASSVTGANTEAFF. CDR3 coding DNA: TGTGCCAGCAGCGTAACGGGAGCGAACACTGAAGCTTTCTTT.